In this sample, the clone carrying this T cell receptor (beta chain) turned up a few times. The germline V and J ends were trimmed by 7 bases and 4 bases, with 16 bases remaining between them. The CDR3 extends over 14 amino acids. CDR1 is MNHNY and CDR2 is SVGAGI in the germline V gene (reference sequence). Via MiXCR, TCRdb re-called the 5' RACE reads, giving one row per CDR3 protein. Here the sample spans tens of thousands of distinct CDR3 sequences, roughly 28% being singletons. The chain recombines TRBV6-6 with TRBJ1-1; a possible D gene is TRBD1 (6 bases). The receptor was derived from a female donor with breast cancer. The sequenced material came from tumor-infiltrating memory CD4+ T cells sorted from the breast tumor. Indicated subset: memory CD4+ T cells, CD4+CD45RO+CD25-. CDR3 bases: TGTGCCAGCACCAGTGGCAGGGGAGGCACTGAAGCTTTCTTT. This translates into CASTSGRGGTEAFF.